This TCR beta chain is from a study of blood T cell repertoires in COVID-19. Original handling: The authors estimated nucleated cell counts from reference gene primer amplification. Clones were read by immunoSEQ multiplex PCR, and TCRdb kept only the in-frame ones, dropping some. V and J calls and clone size follow that table, whereas D and trimming were derived from the DNA. The table lists roughly 62,000 clones, 70% to 85% of them singletons. The CDR3 is 16 amino acids. V lost 0 bases and J 3 bases, leaving 12 bases between the germline ends. CDR1 and CDR2 from the germline V gene are MGHRA and YSYEKL.

The source is a man between 60 and 70 years old with acute or convalescent COVID-19. Sequencing was performed on peripheral blood. V and J are TRBV4-1 and TRBJ2-4, with D perhaps TRBD2 (5 bases). CDR3: CASSQDSSGDKNIQYF. As DNA, the CDR3 is TGCGCCAGCAGCCAAGATTCGTCCGGGGACAAAAACATTCAGTACTTC.